This T cell receptor (beta chain) stems from a study of T cell repertoires in cytomegalovirus infection. General study results and limits: Predominance within the ex vivo response was attributable to HLA-C-restricted CMV-specific TCR beta clonotypes.

In its sample, this clonotype was seen many times. Its matching antigen is unknown. TCRdb analysed the reads with MiXCR anew, one entry per CDR3 protein. The data contain around 300,000 distinct CDR3 sequences, 20% to 25% of them singletons. Germline assignment: CDR1 SGHTA and CDR2 FQGNSA. Between the trimmed V and J ends, which lost 4 bases and 2 bases, there was a span of 12 bases. This CDR3 region has 15 residues. This clonotype was obtained from a human donor in good health (CMV status not recorded). Some clones in this sample may be carry-over from other donors' samples. The chain uses TRBV7-2 and TRBJ1-5; D may be TRBD1 (6 bases). The source material was cultured PBMCs, sampled from culture after CMV antigen stimulation. The CDR3 sequence is CASSWGPFGNQPQHF. In DNA form, the CDR3 reads TGTGCCAGCAGCTGGGGGCCCTTTGGCAATCAGCCCCAGCATTTT.